This entry lists 18 T cell receptor beta chains sequenced from one sample in a study of neoadjuvant nivolumab and ipilimumab in lung cancer (dated by TCRdb to between 2020 and 2021). What the time point label conveys for this sample: at surgical resection after neoadjuvant nivolumab +/- ipilimumab. Libraries were made using the immunoSEQ multiplex PCR assay. Imported from immuneACCESS, the table was reduced by TCRdb to in-frame sequences with V and J called. These copies leave out some clones; in studies compared against another copy, an unresolved V gene accounts for under half, and the cause of the remainder is not known. The sample table contains 9,600 or so clones; only one count was recorded for 77% of them. Roughly 3.2% of the sample lies in the top ten. The sample here was tumor tissue, taken after neoadjuvant nivolumab, alone or with ipilimumab, at or shortly before surgery. These receptors were obtained from an adult with non-small cell lung cancer.

This sequence joins TRBV7-8 and TRBJ2-5; D unresolved. V lost 2 bases to trimming and J lost 1 base, with 14 bases between them. Germline CDR1 and CDR2: SGHVS and FQNEAQ. This CDR3 has 16 amino acids. The CDR3 nucleotides read TGTGCCAGCAGCTTATGGCTCGTCTATGGCCAAGAGACCCAGTACTTC. This codes for CASSLWLVYGQETQYF. Variable domain in full (rest from reference TRBV7-8 and TRBJ2-5): GAGVSQSPRYKVAKRGQDVALRCDPISGHVSLFWYQQALGQGPEFLTYFQNEAQLDKSGLPSDRFFAERPEGSVSTLKIQRTQQEDSAVYLCASSLWLVYGQETQYFGPGTRLLVL.

Only a few counts were recorded for this clone. The chain is built from TRBV10-3 and TRBJ2-3, with D unclear. Germline values: CDR1 ENHRY, CDR2 SYGVKD. The CDR3 extends over 15 amino acids. Trimming took off 6 bases at V and 2 bases at J, with 15 bases between the two ends. The CDR3 reads CAIRHERKDTDTQYF. In nucleotides, the CDR3 is TGTGCCATCAGACACGAGAGAAAAGACACAGATACGCAGTATTTT.

The chain employs TRBV6-5 and TRBJ2-7, with 8 positions matching TRBD1. V shed 0 bases and J 3 bases; nucleotides not matched to a gene: 7. The CDR3 spans 16 residues. Germline lookup yields CDR1 MNHEY and CDR2 SVGAGI. CDR3 coding DNA: TGTGCCAGCAGTTACTCGGGCACAGGGGGATTCTACGAGCAGTACTTC. It specifies CASSYSGTGGFYEQYF.

This clone appeared once. The gene calls are TRBV5-4 and TRBJ2-3; 11 bases match TRBD2. Germline CDR1 is SGHNT and CDR2 is YYREEE (reference sequence). The CDR3 extends over 17 amino acids. The V and J ends lost 4 bases and 6 bases, in that order; junction bases with no gene match: 13. CDR3 sequence reads: CASSPGLAGKAWDTQYF. In nucleotides, the CDR3 is TGTGCCAGCAGCCCAGGACTAGCGGGTAAAGCCTGGGATACGCAGTATTTT.

The V and J genes are TRBV5-4 and TRBJ1-1; 7 bases are shared with TRBD1. The V and J ends lost 7 bases and 0 bases, in that order; junction bases with no gene match: 9. Looked up from germline, CDR1 is SGHNT and CDR2 is YYREEE (reference sequence). This CDR3 is 15 amino acids long. In DNA form, the CDR3 reads TGTGCCAGCTCACCGGGGGGACAGATGAACACTGAAGCTTTCTTT. Encoded protein: CASSPGGQMNTEAFF.

As DNA, the CDR3 is TGTGCCAGCAGTCCGACAGGGGCGCGCACTGAAGCTTTCTTT. Translating it yields CASSPTGARTEAFF. V is TRBV27 and J is TRBJ1-1; 8 nucleotides match TRBD1. Losses at the gene ends were 5 bases for V and 4 bases for J; bases not matched to a gene: 6. Germline V CDR1 and CDR2: MNHEY, SMNVEV (reference sequence). This CDR3 has 14 amino acids.

The chain links TRBV10-2 to TRBJ2-1; 7 bases align to TRBD2. V gave up 5 bases and J gave up 8 bases; unmatched junction bases: 15. Germline assignment: CDR1 WSHSY and CDR2 SAAADI. The CDR3 consists of 16 residues. The DNA of the CDR3 is TGCGCCAGCAGTTATCCGTTTTCAGCGGGAAAAGATGAGCAGTTCTTC. The encoded protein is CASSYPFSAGKDEQFF.

In its sample, this clone is large (0.1 to 1%). V is TRBV28 and J is TRBJ2-7; 10 nucleotides agree with TRBD2. V gave up 5 bases and J gave up 2 bases; unmatched junction bases: 6. CDR1 and CDR2 from the germline V gene are MDHEN and SYDVKM. The CDR3 consists of 15 residues. The CDR3 here is CASSPSGRVTYEQYF. The DNA for the CDR3 is TGTGCCAGCAGTCCCAGCGGGAGGGTCACCTACGAGCAGTACTTC.

In nucleotides, the CDR3 is TGTGCCAGCAGAGGATTAGCGGGATTCCTCTACGAGCAGTACTTC. It encodes CASRGLAGFLYEQYF. The chain is built from TRBV28 and TRBJ2-7, with 8 bases that match TRBD2. V was pared by 6 bases and J by 3 bases, with 10 bases of the junction left unmatched. Looked up from germline, CDR1 is MDHEN and CDR2 is SYDVKM. The CDR3 sequence is 15 residues long.

The chain has TRBV5-1 and TRBJ2-3; TRBD2 agrees at 13 bases. This CDR3 region has 19 residues. Trimming at V came to 5 bases and at J to 3 bases, leaving 15 bases not matched to a gene. Per the germline V gene, CDR1 is SGHRS and CDR2 is YFSETQ. Here the CDR3 reads CASRPHGTSGTTQTDTQYF. CDR3 DNA sequence: TGCGCCAGCAGGCCCCACGGGACTAGCGGGACGACGCAAACAGATACGCAGTATTTT. The whole variable domain, remainder taken from reference TRBV5-1 and TRBJ2-3, is KAGVTQTPRYLIKTRGQQVTLSCSPISGHRSVSWYQQTPGQGLQFLFEYFSETQRNKGNFPGRFSGRQFSNSRSEMNVSTLELGDSALYLCASRPHGTSGTTQTDTQYFGPGTRLTVL.

V is TRBV5-1 and J is TRBJ1-1, with a tentative D call TRBD1 (5 bases). There are 15 residues in the CDR3. Per the germline V gene, CDR1 is SGHRS and CDR2 is YFSETQ. V lost 1 base, J lost 3 bases, and 13 bases lay in between. CDR3 amino acids: CASSLFGGVDTEAFF. Written as DNA, the CDR3 is TGCGCCAGCAGCTTGTTCGGGGGAGTGGACACTGAAGCTTTCTTT.

This clone was recorded once. The chain combines TRBV11-3 with TRBJ2-7; D possibly corresponds to TRBD1 (6 bases). Trimming pared 5 bases from V and 2 bases from J, leaving 13 bases between. The CDR3 has 14 amino acids. Germline assignment: CDR1 SGHNT and CDR2 YENEEA. The CDR3 nucleotides are TGTGCCAGCAGCACCAGGGGAGCGGCCTACGAGCAGTACTTC. Protein: CASSTRGAAYEQYF.

The V gene is TRBV27, the J gene TRBJ1-1; D is undetermined. The V and J ends lost 5 bases and 1 base respectively, with 17 bases between them. The CDR3 length is 16 residues. CDR1 and CDR2 from the germline V gene are MNHEY and SMNVEV (reference sequence). The DNA of the CDR3 is TGTGCCAGCAGTCCCTGGCGGGGTCTTGGGAACACTGAAGCTTTCTTT. Translating it yields CASSPWRGLGNTEAFF.

The chain combines TRBV19 with TRBJ2-7; D remains ambiguous. Germline CDR1 is LNHDA and CDR2 is SQIVND (reference sequence). CDR3 length equals 15 residues. V was trimmed by 1 base and J by 0 bases, leaving 10 bases between them. CDR3 DNA sequence: TGTGCCAGTAGTATAGTAAGTGGTGCCTCCTACGAGCAGTACTTC. Translation gives CASSIVSGASYEQYF.

This clone turned up a few times. The J gene is TRBJ2-7, the V gene TRBV28, with no clear D. The CDR3 is 12 amino acids. Germline loops: CDR1 MDHEN, CDR2 SYDVKM. V was pared by 2 bases and J by 7 bases, with 9 bases between. CDR3 protein: CASSLITVEQYF. For the CDR3, the DNA is TGTGCCAGCAGTTTAATTACAGTTGAGCAGTACTTC.

This chain uses TRBV11-3 with TRBJ2-3; no reliable D call. Trimming took 0 bases from V and 6 from J, leaving 10 bases between them. CDR1 and CDR2 (germline): SGHNT, YENEEA. The CDR3 extends over 14 amino acids. CDR3 protein: CASSLDSPSDTQYF. CDR3 in DNA: TGTGCCAGCAGCTTAGATAGCCCCTCGGATACGCAGTATTTT.

The CDR3 nucleotides are TGTGCCAGCAGTTACTCCTCTGGGGCCAACGTCCTGACTTTC. Translation gives CASSYSSGANVLTF. This rearrangement joins TRBV6-5 to TRBJ2-6; D is unclear. The germline V gene encodes CDR1 MNHEY and CDR2 SVGAGI. The CDR3 sequence is 14 residues long. V lost 0 bases to trimming and J lost 0 bases, with 0 bases between them.

This rearrangement joins TRBV30 to TRBJ1-1, with TRBD1 matching over 7 bases. Germline lookup yields CDR1 GTSNPN and CDR2 SVGIG (reference sequence). The CDR3 loop spans 15 amino acids. V shed 0 bases, J shed 5 bases, and the junction held 9 bases outside the gene matches. CDR3 bases: TGTGCCTGGAGTGTCAAGACAGGGTATCCGACTGAAGCTTTCTTT. Amino acids: CAWSVKTGYPTEAFF.